This T cell receptor (beta chain) was retrieved from a study of shared clonotypes between healthy human individuals. On the study more broadly: Serving as donors were two women and a few men, whose ages spanned 18 to 49. General observations from the study: The study found 4.5% to 5% of naive CD4 clonotypes shared across a handful of donors.

Genomic DNA from each subset was divided evenly over several immunoSEQ plates. Each sorted subset replicate got 200 ng genomic DNA, roughly 33,000 genomes. Profiling relied on immunoSEQ multiplex PCR, and the TCRdb table lists in-frame clones only, not all of them. The repertoire holds hundreds of thousands of clones, about 96% seen once, with approximately 0.12% in the top ten. V lost 2 bases and J lost 0, with 5 bases in between. CDR3 length: 14 amino acids. Germline V gives CDR1 MDHEN, CDR2 SYDVKM. Terminally differentiated effector memory CD45RA+ cells were excluded from the naive CD8 cells, which were CD45RO-negative and positively selected for CCR7. A note on this clone: Antigen specificity is unknown.

The TCR originated in a woman in her 30s in good health. Sequencing was done on a sample of naive CD8+ T cells sorted from blood. V gene TRBV28 combines with J gene TRBJ1-3; a possible D gene is TRBD1 (5 bases). The CDR3 nucleotides are TGTGCCAGCAGTTTAGGGGCCTCTGGAAACACCATATATTTT. This translates into CASSLGASGNTIYF.